This record covers a single T cell receptor beta chain. This could be a read error, since a much larger clone is one nucleotide away. The source of the sample is a study of T-cell reconstitution after alpha-beta-depleted transplantation in children. This sample's TCRbeta library carried unique molecular identifier barcodes. Each CDR3 protein gets one entry after TCRdb re-called the PCR reads with MiXCR. The table records 200,000 to 300,000 distinct CDR3 sequences, around 12% of them present only once. The CDR3 covers 13 residues. CDR1 SQVTM and CDR2 ANQGSEA come from the germline V gene. The J segment lost 6 bases and the V segment lost 7 bases, leaving 6 bases of the junction unmatched.

The rearrangement joins TRBV29-1 to TRBJ2-1, with 10 bases identical to TRBD2. The sequences come from PBMCs from the stem cell graft donor, collected from the stem cell graft. The clonotype was recovered from a human donor who donated a stem cell graft to a child with acute lymphoblastic leukemia. CDR3 sequence reads: CSANRLAGNEQFF. The CDR3, as DNA: TGCAGCGCGAACCGACTAGCGGGCAATGAGCAGTTCTTC.